The 29 T cell receptor beta chains given below trace back to one sample, sequenced in a study of blood T cell repertoires in COVID-19. Measured with immunoSEQ multiplex PCR; TCRdb has only the in-frame clones, and not every one. The sample lists around 150,000 clones, approximately 87% occurring once. The sample was peripheral blood. The receptor source for this set is a man aged 45-65 years with active COVID-19.

This clone came up once. V and J are TRBV5-1 and TRBJ2-1; TRBD2 aligns across 7 bases. Germline assignment: CDR1 SGHRS and CDR2 YFSETQ. The CDR3 spans 13 residues. The V gene end was trimmed by 6 bases and the J gene end by 5 bases; junction bases not matched to a gene: 5. CDR3 residues: CASTRGFNNEQFF. CDR3 DNA sequence: TGCGCCAGCACGCGGGGGTTTAACAATGAGCAGTTCTTC. Full variable domain (rest looked up from reference TRBV5-1 and TRBJ2-1): KAGVTQTPRYLIKTRGQQVTLSCSPISGHRSVSWYQQTPGQGLQFLFEYFSETQRNKGNFPGRFSGRQFSNSRSEMNVSTLELGDSALYLCASTRGFNNEQFFGPGTRLTVL.

The sample holds one count of this clone. The chain combines TRBV18 with TRBJ2-5, with TRBD2 identical over 9 bases. The CDR3 consists of 17 residues. Germline V gene lookup returns CDR1 KGHSH and CDR2 LQKENI. V gave up 3 bases and J gave up 3 bases; unmatched junction bases: 11. The CDR3 DNA reads as TGTGCCAGCTCACCCAGTCCTCAGACTAGCGGAAAAGAGACCCAGTACTTC. Its translation: CASSPSPQTSGKETQYF.

This chain uses TRBV4-2 with TRBJ2-5; 9 nucleotides match TRBD2. V lost 0 bases to trimming and J lost 5 bases; unmatched junction nucleotides: 13. This CDR3 has 18 amino acids. The germline gives CDR1 LGHNA, CDR2 YNFKEQ. The CDR3 loop reads CASSQEWVAGAPGETQYF. The CDR3 nucleotides read TGTGCCAGCAGCCAAGAATGGGTAGCGGGGGCTCCGGGGGAGACCCAGTACTTC.

The genes are TRBV7-2 and TRBJ1-1; D is undetermined. V lost 1 base, J lost 1 base, and 7 bases lay in between. The CDR3 spans 14 residues. The V gene's germline CDR1 is SGHTA and CDR2 FQGNSA. As DNA, the CDR3 is TGTGCCAGCAGCTTAGGACGGGAGAACACTGAAGCTTTCTTT. It yields the protein CASSLGRENTEAFF. Combining the CDR3 with reference TRBV7-2 and TRBJ1-1 gives the whole variable domain GAGVSQSPSNKVTEKGKDVELRCDPISGHTALYWYRQSLGQGLEFLIYFQGNSAPDKSGLPSDRFSAERTGGSVSTLTIQRTQQEDSAVYLCASSLGRENTEAFFGQGTRLTVV.

The rearrangement uses TRBV6-1 and TRBJ1-2, with a weak D call TRBD1 (5 bases). The CDR3 is made up of 13 amino acids. The ends were cut back, 2 bases at V and 3 bases at J, with 7 bases in the middle. Germline V gives CDR1 MNHNS, CDR2 SASEGT. The CDR3 DNA reads as TGTGCCAGCAGTGAATGGGGGGACTATGGCTACACCTTC. It translates to CASSEWGDYGYTF.

This chain links TRBV2 with TRBJ2-2; maybe TRBD1 (6 bases). The V end was cut by 8 bases, the J end by 2 bases, with 12 bases between. Per germline, CDR1 SNHLY and CDR2 FYNNEI. The CDR3 runs to 14 residues. CDR3 amino acids: CASLWDTNTGELFF. The DNA of the CDR3 is TGTGCCAGCTTATGGGACACCAACACCGGGGAGCTGTTTTTT.

Details on this clone: One end of the junction fails to match germline, which may point to a read error. The CDR3 DNA reads TGTGCCAGCACTCTAGGGCGAGGGCTCCACTTC. Protein product: CASTLGRGLHF. The rearrangement joins TRBV11-1 to TRBJ2-7; maybe TRBD2 (5 bases). Germline V gene data show CDR1 as SGHAT and CDR2 as FQDESV (reference sequence). This CDR3 spans 11 amino acids.

This chain uses TRBV9 with TRBJ2-3; D is possibly TRBD2 (5 bases). CDR3 size: 16 residues. In germline, CDR1 is SGDLS, CDR2 YYNGEE. Trimming removed 0 bases from V and 0 bases from J, with 11 bases in between. CDR3 amino acids: CASSVGAGPSTDTQYF. The DNA for the CDR3 is TGTGCCAGCAGCGTAGGGGCGGGCCCTAGCACAGATACGCAGTATTTT.

The chain recombines TRBV19 with TRBJ1-2, with D hard to call. There are 11 residues in the CDR3. Germline loops: CDR1 LNHDA, CDR2 SQIVND (reference sequence). Trimming took 10 bases from V and 0 from J, leaving 6 bases between them. The CDR3 DNA sequence: TGTGCCACCACAGCTAACTATGGCTACACCTTC. Its translation: CATTANYGYTF.

The V gene is TRBV30, the J gene TRBJ2-1, with 8 nucleotides matching TRBD1. Germline assignment: CDR1 GTSNPN and CDR2 SVGIG (reference sequence). The CDR3 covers 15 residues. The trim removed 1 base at V and 8 bases at J, leaving 10 bases unmatched. CDR3 DNA sequence: TGTGCCTGGAGTGCCGGGACAGGCCTTCGCGATGAGCAGTTCTTC. Translation gives CAWSAGTGLRDEQFF.

V usage is TRBV3-1 (or the pseudogene TRBV3-2) and J usage is TRBJ2-1; weak D call: TRBD2 (6 bases). Looked up from germline, CDR1 is LGHDT and CDR2 is YNNKEL (reference sequence). The V end lost 1 base, the J end lost 7 bases, and 11 bases lay between the germline ends. The CDR3 extends over 14 amino acids. The CDR3 loop is CASSQVGGINEQFF. The CDR3, as DNA: TGTGCCAGCAGCCAAGTGGGGGGAATAAATGAGCAGTTCTTC.

The CDR3: CASSPHPLIRGQSGANVLTF. DNA for the CDR3: TGTGCCAGCAGCCCCCACCCTCTTATCAGGGGGCAATCCGGGGCCAACGTCCTGACTTTC. This sequence joins TRBV6-2 or TRBV6-3 and TRBJ2-6; TRBD1 matches at 8 bases. CDR3 length: 20 residues. CDR1 and CDR2 from the germline V gene are MNHEY and SVGEGT. The junction had 20 bases not matched to a gene; V was cut back by 6 bases and J by 4 bases.

The table lists this clone with a count of one. The chain carries TRBV6-5 and TRBJ1-6; 7 nucleotides line up with TRBD1. The CDR3 has 13 residues. Germline V gene data show CDR1 as MNHEY and CDR2 as SVGAGI. V was pared by 7 bases and J by 10 bases, with 7 bases of the junction left unmatched. For the CDR3, the DNA is TGTGCCAGCAACCGGGACAGCGGCTCACCCCTCCACTTT. Translating it yields CASNRDSGSPLHF.

V and J are TRBV19 and TRBJ1-2, with a weak D call TRBD1 (6 bases). Between the trimmed V and J ends, which lost 2 bases and 2 bases, there was a span of 15 bases. The CDR3 loop spans 16 amino acids. Germline CDR1 is LNHDA and CDR2 is SQIVND (reference sequence). This CDR3 is CASSINPGQRNYGYTF. The CDR3 DNA sequence: TGTGCCAGTAGTATAAACCCGGGACAACGAAACTATGGCTACACCTTC.

This chain links TRBV3-1 (or the pseudogene TRBV3-2) with TRBJ2-3; TRBD2 matches at 8 bases. J lost 9 bases, V lost 4 bases, and 12 bases had no gene match. Germline assignment: CDR1 LGHDT and CDR2 YNNKEL (reference sequence). The CDR3 runs 15 residues. The DNA of the CDR3 is TGTGCCAGCAGCCCGAATACTAGCGGCCCTTACACGCAGTATTTT. Translation gives CASSPNTSGPYTQYF.

The V call is TRBV5-1, the J call TRBJ2-3, with 11 bases identical to TRBD2. The CDR3 is made up of 17 amino acids. After removal of 3 bases from V and 3 bases from J, the junction contained 9 bases not matched to a gene. Germline V gene lookup returns CDR1 SGHRS and CDR2 YFSETQ. The CDR3 nucleotides read TGCGCCAGCAGCTCCGATACTAGCGGGAGTAGAACAGATACGCAGTATTTT. Encoded protein: CASSSDTSGSRTDTQYF.

The rearrangement uses TRBV7-2 and TRBJ2-5; perhaps TRBD2 as D (5 bases). CDR1 and CDR2 from the germline V gene are SGHTA and FQGNSA. CDR3 length: 14 residues. V lost 1 base to trimming and J lost 4 bases, with 10 bases between them. The CDR3 DNA reads as TGTGCCAGCAGCTTAGGGATTGGAGGAGAGACCCAGTACTTC. Translation gives CASSLGIGGETQYF.

This clone was found a few times. The rearrangement links TRBV27 to TRBJ2-7, with D perhaps TRBD2 (5 bases). Germline V gene sequence: CDR1 MNHEY, CDR2 SMNVEV (reference sequence). Trimming removed 1 base from V and 4 bases from J, with 11 bases in between. This CDR3 has 14 residues. CDR3 coding DNA: TGTGCCAGCAGTTTATGGAGACTACCATACGAGCAGTACTTC. This codes for CASSLWRLPYEQYF.

The chain uses TRBV5-8 and TRBJ2-5; 11 nucleotides match TRBD2. V lost 0 bases to trimming and J lost 2 bases; unmatched junction nucleotides: 0. The CDR3 loop spans 15 amino acids. Germline loops: CDR1 SGHTS, CDR2 YDEGEE. The CDR3 sequence is CASSLGLAGQETQYF. CDR3 coding DNA: TGTGCCAGCAGCTTGGGACTAGCGGGGCAAGAGACCCAGTACTTC.

The J gene is TRBJ1-1, the V gene TRBV3-1 (or the pseudogene TRBV3-2), with D possibly TRBD1 on 6 matching bases. The V and J ends lost 4 bases and 5 bases respectively, with 20 bases between them. Germline lookup yields CDR1 LGHDT and CDR2 YNNKEL (reference sequence). This CDR3 is built from 16 residues. The CDR3 is CASSPSGSGARTEAFF. The CDR3 DNA reads as TGTGCCAGCAGCCCTAGCGGTTCGGGGGCGCGGACTGAAGCTTTCTTT.

This sequence joins TRBV29-1 and TRBJ2-5; possible D gene TRBD1, 6 bases. CDR3 size: 13 residues. With 6 bases removed from V and 5 bases from J, the gap between germline ends came to 16 bases. Germline V gene sequence: CDR1 SQVTM, CDR2 ANQGSEA. This CDR3 is CSVGTQLLETQYF. DNA for the CDR3: TGCAGCGTCGGGACACAGCTTCTTGAGACCCAGTACTTC.

This clone was observed a single time. The chain combines TRBV5-6 with TRBJ2-5; a weak D match, TRBD2 (6 bases). Germline V CDR1 and CDR2: SGHDT, YYEEEE. The CDR3 totals 16 residues. V was trimmed by 3 bases and J by 2 bases, leaving 17 bases between them. The CDR3 loop reads CASSSGRDAGQETQYF. Written as DNA, the CDR3 is TGTGCCAGCAGCTCTGGGCGGGACGCAGGGCAAGAGACCCAGTACTTC.

The chain uses TRBV10-2 and TRBJ2-3, with 11 bases aligning to TRBD2. The V gene's germline CDR1 is WSHSY and CDR2 SAAADI. V trimming: 7 bases; J trimming: 1 base; junction bases outside the gene matches: 4. This CDR3 comprises 15 residues. CDR3 residues: CASKALAGGTDTQYF. CDR3 in DNA: TGCGCCAGCAAGGCACTAGCGGGGGGCACAGATACGCAGTATTTT.

The chain recombines TRBV5-6 with TRBJ1-1, with 9 bases aligning to TRBD1. Looked up from germline, CDR1 is SGHDT and CDR2 is YYEEEE. With 0 bases clipped from V and 8 bases from J, the junction kept 14 bases outside the gene matches. The CDR3 runs 17 residues. The CDR3 loop is CASSLVGTGWGEGEAFF. The CDR3 DNA sequence: TGTGCCAGCAGCTTGGTGGGGACAGGGTGGGGCGAGGGGGAAGCTTTCTTT.

This chain links TRBV27 with TRBJ1-5; D call uncertain. The CDR3 consists of 13 residues. Trimming shortened V by 1 base and J by 4 bases, and 5 bases separated the two germline ends. The germline V gene has CDR1 MNHEY and CDR2 SMNVEV (reference sequence). The DNA for the CDR3 is TGTGCCAGCAGTTTATACTATAATCAGCCCCAGCATTTT. Encoded protein: CASSLYYNQPQHF.

The chain has TRBV5-6 and TRBJ1-6, with 7 bases matching TRBD1. The germline V gene encodes CDR1 SGHDT and CDR2 YYEEEE. The CDR3 totals 15 residues. V was clipped by 4 bases and J by 7 bases; unmatched bases: 8. The CDR3 DNA is TGTGCCAGCAGCGACTTAGACAGGGAAAATTCACCCCTCCACTTT. The encoded protein is CASSDLDRENSPLHF.

The V and J genes are TRBV5-1 and TRBJ1-1, with D perhaps matching TRBD1 (5 bases). The germline V and J ends were trimmed by 0 bases and 6 bases, with 18 bases remaining between them. Germline CDR1 is SGHRS and CDR2 is YFSETQ. The CDR3 runs 16 residues. The CDR3: CASSLAGGTKQAEAFF. The CDR3 DNA reads TGCGCCAGCAGCTTGGCCGGGGGGACCAAGCAAGCTGAAGCTTTCTTT.

The chain links TRBV18 to TRBJ1-4; no definite D call. V was pared by 6 bases and J by 7 bases, with 12 bases between. CDR3 length equals 13 residues. CDR1 and CDR2 from the germline V gene are KGHSH and LQKENI. CDR3 coding DNA: TGTGCCAGCTCCCCTTCCCGGGGTGAAAAACTGTTTTTT. It encodes CASSPSRGEKLFF.

CDR3: CAIREDRGGYNEQFF. DNA for the CDR3: TGTGCCATCAGGGAAGACAGGGGGGGGTACAATGAGCAGTTCTTC. This rearrangement joins TRBV10-3 to TRBJ2-1; 9 bases are a match to TRBD1. V was pared by 6 bases and J by 4 bases, with 7 bases of the junction left unmatched. The germline V gene has CDR1 ENHRY and CDR2 SYGVKD. This CDR3 is built from 15 residues.